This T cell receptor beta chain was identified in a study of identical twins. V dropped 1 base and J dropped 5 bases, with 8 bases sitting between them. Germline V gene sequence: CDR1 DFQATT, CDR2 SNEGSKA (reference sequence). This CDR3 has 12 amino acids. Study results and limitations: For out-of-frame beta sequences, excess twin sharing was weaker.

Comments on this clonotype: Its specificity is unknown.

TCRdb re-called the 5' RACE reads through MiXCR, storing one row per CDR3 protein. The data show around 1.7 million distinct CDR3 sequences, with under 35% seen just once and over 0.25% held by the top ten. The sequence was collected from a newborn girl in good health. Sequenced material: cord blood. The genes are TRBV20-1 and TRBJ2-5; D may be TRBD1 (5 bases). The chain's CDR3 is CSARVRAETQYF. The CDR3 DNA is TGCAGTGCTAGAGTCAGGGCGGAGACCCAGTACTTC.